This TCR beta chain is drawn from a study of PD-1 blockade in classical Hodgkin lymphoma. Only in-frame clones appear in the TCRdb table, and some are missing; sequencing was by immunoSEQ multiplex PCR. Here the sample spans about 27,000 clones, 72% being singletons. Stated time point: cycle 4 day 1 (C4D1), after less than 7 weeks of nivolumab. The patients all showed relapse after autologous stem cell transplantation, while their brentuximab vedotin exposure varied. The CDR3 runs 15 residues. Trimming at V came to 2 bases and at J to 4 bases, leaving 3 bases not matched to a gene. Germline loops: CDR1 SGHTA, CDR2 FQGNSA.

This material consisted of peripheral blood mononuclear cells (PBMCs), taken before the fourth cycle of nivolumab. This TCR was recovered from a human donor with classical Hodgkin lymphoma. The gene calls are TRBV7-2 and TRBJ2-1; 9 nucleotides align to TRBD1. Here the CDR3 reads CASSLWTGVYNEQFF. CDR3 bases: TGTGCCAGCAGCTTATGGACAGGGGTATACAATGAGCAGTTCTTC. Full variable domain (remainder filled in from reference TRBV7-2 and TRBJ2-1): GAGVSQSPSNKVTEKGKDVELRCDPISGHTALYWYRQSLGQGLEFLIYFQGNSAPDKSGLPSDRFSAERTGGSVSTLTIQRTQQEDSAVYLCASSLWTGVYNEQFFGPGTRLTVL.